The 24 T cell receptor beta chains in this list originate from one sample, sequenced in a study of blood T cell repertoires in COVID-19. The assay was immunoSEQ multiplex PCR, and TCRdb's table has in-frame clones only and misses some. The table records about 120,000 clones, approximately 90% of them present only once. Sequenced sample: peripheral blood. The receptors originated from a woman between 45 and 60 years old with acute or convalescent COVID-19.

This clone was recorded only once. The chain joins TRBV18 to TRBJ2-3, with 12 nucleotides matching TRBD1. With 4 bases clipped from V and 6 bases from J, the junction kept 5 bases outside the gene matches. The CDR3 spans 15 residues. The germline CDR1 and CDR2 sequences are KGHSH and LQKENI. The CDR3 DNA is TGTGCCAGCTCACTGGGACAGGGGGCTTCGGATACGCAGTATTTT. It encodes CASSLGQGASDTQYF.

The V and J genes are TRBV19 and TRBJ2-4; 9 positions agree with TRBD1. The CDR3 has 14 amino acids. The junction had 3 bases not matched to a gene; V was cut back by 4 bases and J by 5 bases. Germline V gives CDR1 LNHDA, CDR2 SQIVND (reference sequence). For the CDR3, the DNA is TGTGCCAGTAGTACTACAGGGGGCCAAAACATTCAGTACTTC. It specifies CASSTTGGQNIQYF.

The chain is built from TRBV6-2 or TRBV6-3 and TRBJ1-2; the D is unclear. The CDR3 sequence is 14 residues long. V shed 6 bases and J shed 8 bases, with 19 bases lying between them. Germline V gene sequence: CDR1 MNHEY, CDR2 SVGEGT. The CDR3 is CASSFTTPRSGYTF. As DNA, the CDR3 is TGTGCCAGCAGCTTTACTACGCCTCGGAGCGGCTACACCTTC.

The rearrangement links TRBV3-1 (or the pseudogene TRBV3-2) to TRBJ2-1; D may be TRBD1 (5 bases). Trimming pared 2 bases from V and 6 bases from J, leaving 14 bases between. The germline V gene has CDR1 LGHDT and CDR2 YNNKEL (reference sequence). The CDR3 contains 15 residues. The CDR3 is CASSQLRDLGNEQFF. In nucleotides, the CDR3 is TGTGCCAGCAGCCAACTCAGGGATCTGGGCAATGAGCAGTTCTTC.

V and J are TRBV4-1 and TRBJ1-5, with D unclear. This CDR3 has 16 amino acids. Trimming removed 1 base at V and 0 bases at J, with 10 bases between. The germline V gene has CDR1 MGHRA and CDR2 YSYEKL. The CDR3 region has the DNA TGCGCCAGCAGCCAAGGCGCGGGTTATAGCAATCAGCCCCAGCATTTT. Translation gives CASSQGAGYSNQPQHF.

This sequence joins TRBV11-3 and TRBJ1-1, with 9 bases matching TRBD1. J lost 5 bases, V lost 3 bases, and 4 bases had no gene match. The CDR3 length is 14 residues. The germline V gene has CDR1 SGHNT and CDR2 YENEEA. The CDR3: CASSFSGTGTEAFF. CDR3 DNA sequence: TGTGCCAGCAGCTTCTCCGGGACAGGGACTGAAGCTTTCTTT. The complete variable domain, with remaining parts taken from reference TRBV11-3 and TRBJ1-1, reads EAGVVQSPRYKIIEKKQPVAFWCNPISGHNTLYWYLQNLGQGPELLIRYENEEAVDDSQLPKDRFSAERLKGVDSTLKIQPAELGDSAVYLCASSFSGTGTEAFFGQGTRLTVV.

The V and J genes are TRBV10-3 and TRBJ2-3; 7 bases align to TRBD2. Germline trimming cut 0 bases from V and 4 bases from J; bases unmatched to any gene: 7. Germline assignment: CDR1 ENHRY and CDR2 SYGVKD. The CDR3 is 16 residues long. The CDR3 sequence: CAISESSGSGADTQYF. The CDR3 DNA reads TGTGCCATCAGTGAGTCGAGTGGAAGCGGGGCAGATACGCAGTATTTT.

The V and J genes are TRBV6-2 or TRBV6-3 and TRBJ2-1; TRBD2 matches 8 bases. The junction had 12 bases not matched to a gene; V was cut back by 4 bases and J by 7 bases. This CDR3 spans 16 amino acids. In germline, CDR1 is MNHEY, CDR2 SVGEGT. CDR3 in DNA: TGTGCCAGCAGTTCCTGGGGCGGGGGGCAAGAGAATGAGCAGTTCTTC. It encodes CASSSWGGGQENEQFF.

The chain employs TRBV7-2 and TRBJ1-1; D remains ambiguous. V lost 5 bases and J lost 1, with 8 bases in between. The CDR3 length is 13 residues. Germline CDR1 and CDR2: SGHTA and FQGNSA. The CDR3 DNA reads as TGTGCCAGCAGCCGCACATCGAACACTGAAGCTTTCTTT. It encodes CASSRTSNTEAFF.

This CDR3 is CAWDWANEQFF. In nucleotides, the CDR3 is TGTGCCTGGGACTGGGCCAATGAGCAGTTCTTC. The gene calls are TRBV30 and TRBJ2-1; D is ambiguous. Looked up from germline, CDR1 is GTSNPN and CDR2 is SVGIG (reference sequence). This CDR3 comprises 11 residues. V was pared by 5 bases and J by 6 bases, with 8 bases between.

This clone was observed once. The chain has TRBV2 and TRBJ2-3, with TRBD2 matching over 7 bases. The V gene's germline CDR1 is SNHLY and CDR2 FYNNEI. The CDR3 loop spans 15 amino acids. The junction had 7 bases not matched to a gene; V was cut back by 6 bases and J by 1 base. The CDR3 region is CASRERGRRTDTQYF. The CDR3 coding sequence is TGTGCCAGCAGAGAGCGGGGACGGCGCACAGATACGCAGTATTTT.

V usage is TRBV5-1 and J usage is TRBJ1-4; the D is unclear. V was shortened by 0 bases and J by 7 bases, with 16 bases between the two germline ends. The CDR3 totals 16 residues. Looked up from germline, CDR1 is SGHRS and CDR2 is YFSETQ. For the CDR3, the DNA is TGCGCCAGCAGCTTGGATGAGGCACGGGTTGGTGAAAAACTGTTTTTT. Translating gives CASSLDEARVGEKLFF.

The V call is TRBV7-3, the J call TRBJ2-3, with a weak D call TRBD1 (7 bases). This CDR3 is built from 15 residues. V shed 5 bases and J shed 4 bases, with 16 bases lying between them. Per germline, CDR1 SGHTA and CDR2 FQGTGA. CDR3 DNA sequence: TGTGCCAGCAGCCCGGGGGACAGTGGGGCAGATACGCAGTATTTT. Amino acid sequence: CASSPGDSGADTQYF. The full variable domain, completed using reference TRBV7-3 and TRBJ2-3, is GAGVSQTPSNKVTEKGKYVELRCDPISGHTALYWYRQSLGQGPEFLIYFQGTGAADDSGLPNDRFFAVRPEGSVSTLKIQRTERGDSAVYLCASSPGDSGADTQYFGPGTRLTVL.

The chain uses TRBV29-1 and TRBJ1-4; 8 nucleotides line up with TRBD1. Germline lookup yields CDR1 SQVTM and CDR2 ANQGSEA. J gave up 8 bases and V 4 bases, and 6 bases lay outside the gene matches. This CDR3 contains 13 residues. Here the CDR3 DNA reads TGCAGCGTTGTCGGACAGGGAGGAGAAAAACTGTTTTTT. Translated, it gives CSVVGQGGEKLFF.

The V gene is TRBV11-2, the J gene TRBJ1-1; D is uncertain. The length of the CDR3 is 13 residues. In germline, CDR1 is SGHAT, CDR2 FQNNGV. Deletions cut 0 bases from V and 5 bases from J, with 7 bases between. The CDR3 spells CASSLEKRTEAFF. In DNA, the CDR3 is TGTGCCAGCAGCTTAGAAAAGAGAACTGAAGCTTTCTTT.

The chain joins TRBV4-1 to TRBJ2-3, with 8 bases aligning to TRBD2. Germline V lookup: CDR1 MGHRA, CDR2 YSYEKL. This CDR3 is built from 17 residues. J lost 4 bases, V lost 3 bases, and 12 bases had no gene match. In DNA form, the CDR3 reads TGCGCCAGCAGCCAGGACCATACTAGCGGAGGAGCAGATACGCAGTATTTT. Translation: CASSQDHTSGGADTQYF.

This clone was picked up one time. The rearrangement uses TRBV5-1 and TRBJ1-4; D is ambiguous. V dropped 0 bases and J dropped 4 bases, with 10 bases sitting between them. The CDR3 spans 15 residues. CDR1 is SGHRS and CDR2 is YFSETQ in the germline V gene. This chain's CDR3 is CASSLASGNNEKLFF. The CDR3 nucleotides are TGCGCCAGCAGCTTGGCTTCCGGTAATAATGAAAAACTGTTTTTT.

This chain uses TRBV19 with TRBJ1-4, with 7 bases fitting TRBD1. The CDR3 runs 16 residues. The ends lost 7 bases at V and 2 bases at J; junction bases unmatched: 10. Germline CDR1 LNHDA, CDR2 SQIVND (reference sequence). The CDR3 loop reads CASNTGVRGTNEKLFF. The CDR3 DNA is TGTGCCAGTAACACAGGGGTTCGGGGTACTAATGAAAAACTGTTTTTT.

The CDR3 nucleotides read TGTGCCAGCACCGCAGGGCTCTACGAGCAGTACTTC. This codes for CASTAGLYEQYF. V is TRBV6-6 and J is TRBJ2-7; a weak D match, TRBD1 (5 bases). The CDR3 length is 12 residues. Germline lookup yields CDR1 MNHNY and CDR2 SVGAGI (reference sequence). Trimming took 7 bases from V and 3 from J, leaving 10 bases between them.

The gene calls are TRBV4-3 and TRBJ2-7; D gene ambiguous. V lost 4 bases to trimming and J lost 4 bases, with 11 bases between them. The CDR3 covers 13 residues. Germline-derived CDR1 and CDR2 are LGHNA and YSLEER. The chain's CDR3 is CASSPRQAYEQYF. Here the CDR3 DNA reads TGCGCCAGCAGCCCCCGCCAGGCTTACGAGCAGTACTTC.

The chain's CDR3 is CASSPSPSGGGTDTQYF. CDR3 nucleotides: TGTGCCAGCAGCCCAAGTCCAAGCGGGGGGGGCACAGATACGCAGTATTTT. The V call is TRBV3-1 (or the pseudogene TRBV3-2), the J call TRBJ2-3; 10 bases map to TRBD2. CDR3 size: 17 residues. V lost 4 bases and J lost 1; bases outside the gene matches: 8. Germline values: CDR1 LGHDT, CDR2 YNNKEL (reference sequence).

The chain recombines TRBV3-1 (or the pseudogene TRBV3-2) with TRBJ2-3; 9 positions match TRBD2. In germline, CDR1 is LGHDT, CDR2 YNNKEL (reference sequence). The CDR3 runs to 18 residues. With 1 base clipped from V and 6 bases from J, the junction kept 14 bases outside the gene matches. The CDR3 DNA follows: TGTGCCAGCAGCCAAGTCGGCAGCGGGGGGTCGAGGCAGGATACGCAGTATTTT. This translates into CASSQVGSGGSRQDTQYF.

The gene calls are TRBV30 and TRBJ1-3; perhaps TRBD1 as D (6 bases). The CDR3 spans 13 residues. CDR1 GTSNPN and CDR2 SVGIG come from the germline V gene (reference sequence). Deletions cut 4 bases from V and 3 bases from J, with 10 bases between. The CDR3, as DNA: TGTGCCTGGAAAAGGGGGAGTGGAAACACCATATATTTT. Translating it yields CAWKRGSGNTIYF.

This clone showed up just a few times. The J gene is TRBJ1-1, the V gene TRBV19; 10 bases match TRBD1. The CDR3 extends over 15 amino acids. Trimming at V came to 3 bases and at J to 3 bases, leaving 4 bases not matched to a gene. Germline CDR1 reads LNHDA; CDR2 reads SQIVND (reference sequence). CDR3 protein: CASSIGDRGHTEAFF. CDR3 sequence (DNA): TGTGCCAGTAGTATCGGGGACAGGGGCCACACTGAAGCTTTCTTT.